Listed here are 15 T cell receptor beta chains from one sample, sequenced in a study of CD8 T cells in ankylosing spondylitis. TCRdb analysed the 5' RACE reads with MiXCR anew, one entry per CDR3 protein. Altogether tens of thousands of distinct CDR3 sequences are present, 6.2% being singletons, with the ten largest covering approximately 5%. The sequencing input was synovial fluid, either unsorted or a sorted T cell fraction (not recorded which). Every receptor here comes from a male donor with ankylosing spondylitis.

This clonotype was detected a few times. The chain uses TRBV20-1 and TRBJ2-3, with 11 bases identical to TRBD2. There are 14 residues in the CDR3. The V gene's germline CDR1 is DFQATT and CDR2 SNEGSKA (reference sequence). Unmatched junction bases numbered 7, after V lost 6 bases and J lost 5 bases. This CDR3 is CSALLAGELDTQYF. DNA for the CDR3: TGCAGTGCCCTACTAGCGGGAGAGTTAGATACGCAGTATTTT.

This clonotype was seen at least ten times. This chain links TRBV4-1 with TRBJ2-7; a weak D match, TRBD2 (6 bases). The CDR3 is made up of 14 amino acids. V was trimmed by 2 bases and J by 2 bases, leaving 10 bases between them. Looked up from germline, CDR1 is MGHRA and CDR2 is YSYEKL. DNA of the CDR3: TGCGCCAGCAGCCAACTAGCGTTTACCTACGAGCAGTACTTC. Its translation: CASSQLAFTYEQYF.

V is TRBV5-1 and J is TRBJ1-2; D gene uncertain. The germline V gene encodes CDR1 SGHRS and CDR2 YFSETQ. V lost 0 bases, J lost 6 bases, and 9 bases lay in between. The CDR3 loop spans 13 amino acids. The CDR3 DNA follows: TGCGCCAGCAGCTTGGTCGTGGAGGATGGCTACACCTTC. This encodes CASSLVVEDGYTF.

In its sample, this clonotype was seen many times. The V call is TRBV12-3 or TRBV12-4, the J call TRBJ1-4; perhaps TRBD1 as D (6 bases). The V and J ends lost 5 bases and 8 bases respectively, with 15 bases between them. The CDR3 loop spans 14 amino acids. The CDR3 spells CASSTRGVGEKLFF. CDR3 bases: TGTGCCAGCAGTACAAGGGGGGTAGGAGAAAAACTGTTTTTT.

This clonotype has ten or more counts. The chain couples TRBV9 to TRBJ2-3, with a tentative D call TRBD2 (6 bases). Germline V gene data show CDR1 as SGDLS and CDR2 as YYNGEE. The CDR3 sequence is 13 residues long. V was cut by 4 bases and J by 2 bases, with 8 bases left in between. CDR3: CASSMRDTDTQYF. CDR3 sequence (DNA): TGTGCCAGCAGCATGCGGGACACAGATACGCAGTATTTT. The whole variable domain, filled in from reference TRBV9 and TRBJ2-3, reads DSGVTQTPKHLITATGQRVTLRCSPRSGDLSVYWYQQSLDQGLQFLIQYYNGEERAKGNILERFSAQQFPDLHSELNLSSLELGDSALYFCASSMRDTDTQYFGPGTRLTVL.

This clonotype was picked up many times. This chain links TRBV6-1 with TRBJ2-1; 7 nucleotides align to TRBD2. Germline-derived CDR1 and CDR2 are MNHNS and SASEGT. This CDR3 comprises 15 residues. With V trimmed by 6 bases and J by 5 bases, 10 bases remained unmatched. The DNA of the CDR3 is TGTGCCAGCAGCTCCCTTGGGGCGGGAGACAATGAGCAGTTCTTC. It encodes CASSSLGAGDNEQFF.

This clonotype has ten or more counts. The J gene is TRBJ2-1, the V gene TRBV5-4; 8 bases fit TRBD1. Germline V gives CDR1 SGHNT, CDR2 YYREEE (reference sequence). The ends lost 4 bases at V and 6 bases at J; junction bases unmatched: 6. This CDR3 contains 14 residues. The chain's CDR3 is CASSPQGAFNEQFF. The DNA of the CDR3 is TGTGCCAGCAGCCCCCAGGGGGCATTCAATGAGCAGTTCTTC.

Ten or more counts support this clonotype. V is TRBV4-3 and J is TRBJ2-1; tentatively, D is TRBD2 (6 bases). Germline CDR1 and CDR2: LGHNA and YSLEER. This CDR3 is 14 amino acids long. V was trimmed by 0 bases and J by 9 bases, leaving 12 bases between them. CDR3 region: CASSQDTSRSEQFF. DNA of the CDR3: TGCGCCAGCAGCCAAGATACTAGCAGGTCTGAGCAGTTCTTC.

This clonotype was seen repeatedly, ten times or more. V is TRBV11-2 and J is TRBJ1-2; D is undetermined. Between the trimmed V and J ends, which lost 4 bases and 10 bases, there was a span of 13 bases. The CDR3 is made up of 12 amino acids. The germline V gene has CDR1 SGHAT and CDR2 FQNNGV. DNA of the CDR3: TGTGCCAGCAGCTCTTCCCCAACCTCCTACACCTTC. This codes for CASSSSPTSYTF.

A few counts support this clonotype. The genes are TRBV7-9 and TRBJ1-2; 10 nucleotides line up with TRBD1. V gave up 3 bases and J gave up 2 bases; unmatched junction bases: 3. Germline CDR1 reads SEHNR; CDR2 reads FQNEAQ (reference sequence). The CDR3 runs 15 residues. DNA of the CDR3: TGTGCCAGCAGCTTTTGGGGACAGGGGAACTATGGCTACACCTTC. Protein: CASSFWGQGNYGYTF. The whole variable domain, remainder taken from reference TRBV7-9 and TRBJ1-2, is DTGVSQNPRHKITKRGQNVTFRCDPISEHNRLYWYRQTLGQGPEFLTYFQNEAQLEKSRLLSDRFSAERPKGSFSTLEIQRTEQGDSAMYLCASSFWGQGNYGYTFGSGTRLTVV.

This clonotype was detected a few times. CDR3 DNA sequence: TGTGCCAGCAGTTACGCGGACAGGGAGTCACCCCTCCACTTT. It specifies CASSYADRESPLHF. The chain is built from TRBV6-5 and TRBJ1-6, with 8 bases fitting TRBD1. This CDR3 has 14 amino acids. The ends lost 2 bases at V and 10 bases at J; junction bases unmatched: 4. Germline CDR1 reads MNHEY; CDR2 reads SVGAGI.

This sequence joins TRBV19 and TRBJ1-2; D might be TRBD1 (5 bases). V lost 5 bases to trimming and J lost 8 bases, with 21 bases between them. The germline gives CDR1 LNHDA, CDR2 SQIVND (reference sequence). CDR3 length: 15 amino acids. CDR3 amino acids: CASSPPVGRFSGYTF. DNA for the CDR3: TGTGCCAGTAGTCCCCCAGTGGGGCGGTTCTCCGGCTACACCTTC.

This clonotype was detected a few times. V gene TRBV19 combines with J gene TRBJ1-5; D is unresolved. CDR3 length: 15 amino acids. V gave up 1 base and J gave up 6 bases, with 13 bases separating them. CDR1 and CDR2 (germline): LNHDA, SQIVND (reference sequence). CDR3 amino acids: CASSIAPGSVQPQHF. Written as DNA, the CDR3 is TGTGCCAGTAGTATAGCCCCGGGTTCGGTTCAGCCCCAGCATTTT.

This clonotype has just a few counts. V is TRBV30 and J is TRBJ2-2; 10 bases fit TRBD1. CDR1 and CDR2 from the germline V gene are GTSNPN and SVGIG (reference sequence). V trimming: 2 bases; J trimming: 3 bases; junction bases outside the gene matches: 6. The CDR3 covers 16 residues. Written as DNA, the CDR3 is TGTGCCTGGAGTCTGCCCGGGACAGGGGACACCGGGGAGCTGTTTTTT. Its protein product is CAWSLPGTGDTGELFF.

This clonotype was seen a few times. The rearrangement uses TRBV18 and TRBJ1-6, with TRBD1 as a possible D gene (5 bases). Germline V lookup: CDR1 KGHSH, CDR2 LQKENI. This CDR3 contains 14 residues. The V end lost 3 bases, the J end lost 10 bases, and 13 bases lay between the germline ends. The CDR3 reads CASSPGGDGSPLHF. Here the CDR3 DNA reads TGTGCCAGCTCACCGGGGGGGGACGGATCACCCCTCCACTTT.